This passage covers 2 T cell receptor beta chains from one sample sequenced in a study of cytomegalovirus exposure and HLA in healthy donors. PCR primers comprised 60 Vbeta and 13 Jbeta primers. Here immunoSEQ multiplex PCR was the method, and the copy in TCRdb shows in-frame clones only, minus some. The table has 150,000 or so clones, 70% to 85% seen once. The sample comprised PBMCs. These receptors were taken from a woman in her 50s in good health and CMV-seropositive.

CDR3 in DNA: TGTGCCAGTAGGCTCCAGGACAGGCTGAATGAAAAACTGTTTTTT. Translating it yields CASRLQDRLNEKLFF. The genes are TRBV19 and TRBJ1-4; 7 bases line up with TRBD1. V was clipped by 6 bases and J by 5 bases; unmatched bases: 9. Germline V gene sequence: CDR1 LNHDA, CDR2 SQIVND (reference sequence). The CDR3 spans 15 residues.

The chain employs TRBV9 and TRBJ2-7, with D possibly TRBD2 on 6 matching bases. The CDR3 sequence is 12 residues long. V was shortened by 0 bases and J by 5 bases, with 6 bases between the two germline ends. Germline-derived CDR1 and CDR2 are SGDLS and YYNGEE. CDR3 sequence reads: CASSVGGDEQYF. CDR3 DNA: TGTGCCAGCAGCGTAGGGGGGGACGAGCAGTACTTC.